What follows are 12 T cell receptor beta chains derived from one specimen sequenced in a study of CD8+CD57+ T cells in acquired aplastic anemia. Template material for TCR beta VDJ and CDR3 profiling consisted of genomic DNA. TCRdb processed the reads anew with MiXCR; each CDR3 protein has one entry. This table has under 150,000 distinct CDR3 sequences, around two fifths appearing once. Source material: sorted CD4+, CD8+, or CD8+CD57+ T cells (not recorded which) from PBMCs. The receptors originated from a human donor in good health, serving as a control.

This chain joins TRBV19 and TRBJ2-3, with D unclear. CDR1 and CDR2 (germline): LNHDA, SQIVND (reference sequence). There are 15 residues in the CDR3. The germline V and J ends were trimmed by 5 bases and 3 bases, with 15 bases remaining between them. The CDR3 sequence is CASSQFPQATDTQYF. For the CDR3, the DNA is TGTGCCAGTAGTCAGTTTCCCCAGGCAACAGATACGCAGTATTTT.

Comment on this clonotype: This may be a read error: a much more frequent sequence differs by one nucleotide. The chain carries TRBV19 and TRBJ2-7; D is unclear. The CDR3 runs to 13 residues. In germline, CDR1 is LNHDA, CDR2 SQIVND (reference sequence). The chain's CDR3 is CASSTIGHYKQYF. CDR3 coding DNA: TGTGCCAGCAGTACCATCGGGCACTACAAGCAGTACTTC.

This clonotype has a single count. The chain recombines TRBV5-1 with TRBJ2-3; 10 bases line up with TRBD2. Germline CDR1 and CDR2: SGHRS and YFSETQ. The CDR3 has 16 residues. V shed 3 bases and J 0 bases; nucleotides not matched to a gene: 4. The CDR3 is CASSWGSGRSTDTQYF. CDR3 DNA: TGCGCCAGCAGCTGGGGTAGCGGGAGGAGCACAGATACGCAGTATTTT.

The chain is built from TRBV20-1 and TRBJ1-2; no clear D gene. The CDR3 has 11 residues. Looked up from germline, CDR1 is DFQATT and CDR2 is SNEGSKA (reference sequence). The ends were cut back, 4 bases at V and 7 bases at J, with 10 bases in the middle. The CDR3 bases are TGCAGTGCTAAGGGCCCGGGTGGCTACACCTTC. Its protein is CSAKGPGGYTF.

This clonotype has a single count. Being one base from a much bigger clone, this may be a read error. The J gene is TRBJ1-3, the V gene TRBV7-9; D not certain. This CDR3 is built from 14 residues. The germline V gene encodes CDR1 SEHNR and CDR2 FQNEAQ (reference sequence). The CDR3 nucleotides are TGTGCCAGCAGCTTGGAGGGTCTTAGAGACATCATACATTTT. Translated: CASSLEGLRDIIHF.

The rearrangement uses TRBV19 and TRBJ1-3; D gene unclear. The CDR3 is made up of 12 amino acids. CDR1 is LNHDA and CDR2 is SQIVND in the germline V gene (reference sequence). Deletions cut 7 bases from V and 3 bases from J, with 7 bases between. The CDR3: CASKTDGNTIYF. CDR3 DNA: TGTGCCAGTAAGACCGATGGAAACACCATATATTTT.

This clonotype was detected many times. The CDR3 region has the DNA TGTGCCAGCAGCTTAGATCTGGCACTAGCCGCACATTTAGGGACCCAGTACTTC. Amino acid sequence: CASSLDLALAAHLGTQYF. The chain employs TRBV11-2 and TRBJ2-5; D might be TRBD2 (6 bases). The germline gives CDR1 SGHAT, CDR2 FQNNGV. V was cut by 0 bases and J by 7 bases, with 24 bases left in between. There are 18 residues in the CDR3.

This clonotype was counted ten times or more. The chain uses TRBV6-2 or TRBV6-3 and TRBJ1-1; 8 bases match TRBD1. Germline V gene data show CDR1 as MNHEY and CDR2 as SVGEGT. The CDR3 is 16 residues long. The V segment lost 2 bases and the J segment 0 bases; nucleotides outside the gene matches: 5. CDR3 sequence: CASSYVGTGLNTEAFF. CDR3 in DNA: TGTGCCAGCAGTTACGTAGGGACAGGACTGAACACTGAAGCTTTCTTT.

In this sample, this clonotype turned up many times. V usage is TRBV6-1 and J usage is TRBJ1-2; maybe TRBD1 (6 bases). The CDR3 runs 15 residues. V lost 5 bases and J 0 bases, leaving 13 bases between the germline ends. In germline, CDR1 is MNHNS, CDR2 SASEGT. DNA of the CDR3: TGTGCCAGCAGTACCCGGGACATTGCTAACTATGGCTACACCTTC. It encodes CASSTRDIANYGYTF.

The sample holds many counts of this clonotype. V gene TRBV12-3 or TRBV12-4 combines with J gene TRBJ2-2; 8 bases align to TRBD1. CDR3 length: 13 amino acids. The V segment lost 6 bases and the J segment 7 bases; nucleotides outside the gene matches: 4. CDR3 coding DNA: TGTGCCAGCAGGACAGGGGAAGTCGGGGAGCTGTTTTTT. The encoded protein is CASRTGEVGELFF.

In this sample, this clonotype turned up many times. The V call is TRBV30, the J call TRBJ2-7, with D tentatively TRBD2 (5 bases). Between the trimmed V and J ends, which lost 4 bases and 6 bases, there was a span of 16 bases. The CDR3 is 13 amino acids. Germline-derived CDR1 and CDR2 are GTSNPN and SVGIG (reference sequence). As DNA, the CDR3 is TGTGCCTGGACTCGTGGGCGGGTTGGCGAGCAGTACTTC. Amino acid sequence: CAWTRGRVGEQYF.

V gene TRBV5-4 combines with J gene TRBJ2-1; 13 bases match TRBD2. CDR1 and CDR2 (germline): SGHNT, YYREEE (reference sequence). J was trimmed by 11 bases and V by 0 bases; bases with no gene match: 5. The CDR3 is 15 amino acids. DNA for the CDR3: TGTGCCAGCAGCTTGGAACTAGCGGGGGGGCATAAGCAGTTCTTC. This codes for CASSLELAGGHKQFF.